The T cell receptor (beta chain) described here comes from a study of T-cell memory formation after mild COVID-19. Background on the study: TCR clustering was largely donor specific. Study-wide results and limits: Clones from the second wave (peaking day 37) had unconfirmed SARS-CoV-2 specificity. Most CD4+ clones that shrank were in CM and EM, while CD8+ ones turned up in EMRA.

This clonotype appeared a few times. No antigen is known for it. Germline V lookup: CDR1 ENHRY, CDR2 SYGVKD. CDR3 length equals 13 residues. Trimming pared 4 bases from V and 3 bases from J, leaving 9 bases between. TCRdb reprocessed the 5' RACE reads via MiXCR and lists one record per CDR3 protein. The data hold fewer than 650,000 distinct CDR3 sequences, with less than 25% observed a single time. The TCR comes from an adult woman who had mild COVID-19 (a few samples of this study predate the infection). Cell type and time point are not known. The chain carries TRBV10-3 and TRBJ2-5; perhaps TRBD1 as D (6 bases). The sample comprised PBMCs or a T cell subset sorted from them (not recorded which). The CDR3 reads CAISVSGEETQYF. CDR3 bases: TGTGCCATCAGTGTGTCAGGGGAAGAGACCCAGTACTTC.